This TCR beta chain was documented in a study of T cells in Graves' hyperthyroidism and ophthalmopathy. Amplification of TCR beta CDR3 regions was performed using RNA transcripts as template. First-round RT-PCR with HTBI primers amplified the TCR CDR3 region. From the multiplex PCR reads, TCRdb called clonotypes with MiXCR, one entry per CDR3 protein. The sample lists about 620,000 distinct CDR3 sequences, around 15% occurring once. Many counts were recorded for this clonotype. From germline, CDR1 is SQVTM and CDR2 ANQGSEA. The CDR3 has 13 residues. V was trimmed by 4 bases and J by 2 bases, leaving 12 bases between them.

This TCR came from a woman aged 25 to 39 with Graves' hyperthyroidism. V gene TRBV29-1 combines with J gene TRBJ2-7, with a weak D call TRBD1 (6 bases). Sequenced material: blood. In DNA, the CDR3 is TGCAGCGTTGTAGGACAGTTCACCTACGAGCAGTACTTC. The encoded protein is CSVVGQFTYEQYF.